One sample yielded the 2 T cell receptor beta chains listed below, sequenced in a study of beta chain features in type 1 diabetes. Study-level findings and limits: TCRB CDR3s were moderately but significantly shorter in Type 1 diabetes patients in all four CD4+ subsets.

These receptors are not linked to any known antigen. The study reverse transcribed the entire isolated RNA, so it sequenced expressed TCRB transcripts. Using immunoSEQ multiplex PCR, the repertoire was profiled, and TCRdb retains in-frame clones only, with some absent. This sample has over 650,000 clones, with over 12% found just once. The specimen was naive CD4+ T cells from blood. The origin of the receptors is a young man with type 1 diabetes.

J is TRBJ1-2 and V is TRBV28; D is uncertain. Germline assignment: CDR1 MDHEN and CDR2 SYDVKM. CDR3 length equals 12 residues. Trimming removed 7 bases at V and 4 bases at J, with 10 bases between. As DNA, the CDR3 is TGTGCCAGCACCCAGGCTGCCTATGGCTACACCTTC. Its translation: CASTQAAYGYTF.

The V and J genes are TRBV6-5 and TRBJ2-7, with TRBD2 identical over 9 bases. CDR1 MNHEY and CDR2 SVGAGI come from the germline V gene. V shed 10 bases and J 5 bases; nucleotides not matched to a gene: 15. The CDR3 runs 15 residues. CDR3 DNA sequence: TGTGCCACCCACTTAGGGAGCGGGAGGCCCCACGAGCAGTACTTC. It codes for CATHLGSGRPHEQYF.